This passage covers 20 T cell receptor beta chains from one sample sequenced in a study of CD8 T cells in ankylosing spondylitis. Study-level results: Fewer than ten highly homologous variants made up a TCR beta motif that seemed to typify ankylosing spondylitis blood.

TCRdb called the 5' RACE reads again in MiXCR, with one record for every CDR3 protein. The data contain approximately 550,000 distinct CDR3 sequences, 9.5% to 15% of them singletons. No antigen has been assigned to these receptors. The sample consisted of blood, either unsorted or a sorted T cell fraction (not recorded which). The receptors shown here come from a male donor with ankylosing spondylitis.

This clonotype appeared a few times. This chain links TRBV20-1 with TRBJ1-5; D ambiguous. Trimming removed 5 bases from V and 1 base from J, with 15 bases in between. Germline assignment: CDR1 DFQATT and CDR2 SNEGSKA (reference sequence). This CDR3 is 15 amino acids long. The CDR3: CSAGDISHSNQPQHF. In nucleotides, the CDR3 is TGCAGTGCTGGCGACATTTCCCACAGCAATCAGCCCCAGCATTTT.

The J gene is TRBJ1-1, the V gene TRBV20-1; D not certain. V was clipped by 2 bases and J by 0 bases, with 19 bases between them. The CDR3 covers 17 residues. Germline CDR1 is DFQATT and CDR2 is SNEGSKA (reference sequence). The CDR3: CSARTSRLITVNTEAFF. The CDR3 DNA reads TGCAGTGCTAGAACTAGCCGCCTCATTACAGTGAACACTGAAGCTTTCTTT.

This clonotype occurred many times. The CDR3 bases are TGCAGCGTTGAAGTCAGGGAAACCTACGAGCAGTACTTC. Its translation is CSVEVRETYEQYF. This chain connects TRBV29-1 to TRBJ2-7; D is perhaps TRBD1 (5 bases). The V gene lost 1 base and the J gene lost 2 bases, with 9 bases spanning the gap. The CDR3 runs 13 residues. Germline lookup yields CDR1 SQVTM and CDR2 ANQGSEA.

Note on this clonotype: An end of the junction differs from the germline gene, which may be a read error. The chain employs TRBV20-1 and TRBJ2-7; 10 nucleotides line up with TRBD2. The V gene's germline CDR1 is DFQATT and CDR2 SNEGSKA (reference sequence). This CDR3 spans 15 amino acids. As DNA, the CDR3 is TGCGGTGCTAAGACACTAGCGGGGCCGAGCTACGAGCAGTACTTC. Protein sequence: CGAKTLAGPSYEQYF.

At least ten counts were recorded for this clonotype. The chain joins TRBV11-2 to TRBJ1-6; D remains unclear. This CDR3 region has 12 residues. With 5 bases removed from V and 15 bases from J, the gap between germline ends came to 14 bases. Germline V gene lookup returns CDR1 SGHAT and CDR2 FQNNGV. CDR3 residues: CASSPTRGGLHF. CDR3 nucleotide sequence: TGTGCCAGCAGCCCGACCCGGGGAGGCCTCCACTTT. Based on the CDR3 plus reference TRBV11-2 and TRBJ1-6, the full variable domain is EAGVAQSPRYKIIEKRQSVAFWCNPISGHATLYWYQQILGQGPKLLIQFQNNGVVDDSQLPKDRFSAERLKGVDSTLKIQPAKLEDSAVYLCASSPTRGGLHFGNGTRLTVT.

Written as DNA, the CDR3 is TGTGCCAGCAGCCAAGGGCCTAGCGGGACCTACAATGAGCAGTTCTTC. It translates to CASSQGPSGTYNEQFF. The chain recombines TRBV4-2 with TRBJ2-1, with 9 nucleotides matching TRBD2. Germline CDR1 reads LGHNA; CDR2 reads YNFKEQ. J lost 2 bases, V lost 1 base, and 3 bases had no gene match. The CDR3 has 16 residues.

This clonotype was seen a handful of times. The V call is TRBV6-5, the J call TRBJ2-2; 10 bases line up with TRBD1. Germline V gene data show CDR1 as MNHEY and CDR2 as SVGAGI. This CDR3 is built from 17 residues. J lost 4 bases, V lost 3 bases, and 8 bases had no gene match. The CDR3 region has the DNA TGTGCCAGCAGTTATTCTCCGGGACAGGGGTTCACCGGGGAGCTGTTTTTT. Protein sequence: CASSYSPGQGFTGELFF.

The CDR3 loop reads CASSHRTVQETQYF. Here the CDR3 DNA reads TGTGCCAGCAGCCACAGAACAGTTCAAGAGACCCAGTACTTC. The chain has TRBV13 and TRBJ2-5; D ambiguous. Deletions cut 5 bases from V and 2 bases from J, with 12 bases between. Germline V lookup: CDR1 PRHDT, CDR2 FYEKMQ (reference sequence). The CDR3 length is 14 residues.

In its sample, this clonotype was seen a few times. J is TRBJ2-1 and V is TRBV4-1, with D uncertain. Per germline, CDR1 MGHRA and CDR2 YSYEKL. V was shortened by 1 base and J by 9 bases, with 16 bases between the two germline ends. This CDR3 contains 15 residues. The CDR3 DNA reads TGCGCCAGCAGCCAAGGGCTTAGCCAAGTTGGTGAGCAGTTCTTC. This translates into CASSQGLSQVGEQFF.

The J gene is TRBJ2-5, the V gene TRBV3-1; a weak D match, TRBD1 (6 bases). V was trimmed by 0 bases and J by 5 bases, leaving 16 bases between them. The CDR3 has 16 residues. The germline V gene has CDR1 LGHDT and CDR2 YNNKEL (reference sequence). The CDR3 reads CASSQDPLWGQETQYF. In nucleotides, the CDR3 is TGTGCCAGCAGCCAAGATCCCCTTTGGGGGCAGGAGACCCAGTACTTC.

The sample holds many counts of this clonotype. In DNA form, the CDR3 reads TGTGCCAGCAGCAACCTTATCACAGATACGCAGTATTTT. It yields the protein CASSNLITDTQYF. The chain carries TRBV12-3 or TRBV12-4 and TRBJ2-3; D not certain. Trimming took off 6 bases at V and 2 bases at J, with 9 bases between the two ends. The CDR3 totals 13 residues.

This clonotype came up many times. V is TRBV29-1 and J is TRBJ2-2; unclear D gene. Deletions cut 7 bases from V and 9 bases from J, with 15 bases between. The CDR3 covers 12 residues. Germline V gene sequence: CDR1 SQVTM, CDR2 ANQGSEA. The CDR3 sequence: CSATHGVRELFF. Here the CDR3 DNA reads TGCAGCGCTACTCATGGCGTACGGGAGCTGTTTTTT.

This clonotype was counted many times. The CDR3 nucleotides read TGCGCCAGCAGTGAGGGGGCCCGCCAGCCCCAGCATTTT. Translated, it gives CASSEGARQPQHF. V gene TRBV10-2 combines with J gene TRBJ1-5, with D tentatively TRBD1 (5 bases). The CDR3 runs to 13 residues. Trimming removed 2 bases at V and 7 bases at J, with 9 bases between. Germline V CDR1 and CDR2: WSHSY, SAAADI.

V gene TRBV5-1 combines with J gene TRBJ1-2, with D hard to call. CDR1 and CDR2 (germline): SGHRS, YFSETQ. The germline V and J ends were trimmed by 7 bases and 2 bases, with 12 bases remaining between them. The CDR3 has 13 amino acids. CDR3 in DNA: TGCGCCAGCGGGGAACAGACCAACTATGGCTACACCTTC. This encodes CASGEQTNYGYTF.

At least ten counts were recorded for this clonotype. The chain combines TRBV15 with TRBJ2-3; no definite D call. The CDR3 spans 15 residues. Germline lookup yields CDR1 LNHNV and CDR2 YYDKDF (reference sequence). V was pared by 5 bases and J by 4 bases, with 16 bases between. CDR3 nucleotides: TGTGCCACCAGCGCCCCTCCCCGGCATGCAGATACGCAGTATTTT. Amino acid sequence: CATSAPPRHADTQYF.

The chain is built from TRBV6-5 and TRBJ2-1, with TRBD2 as a possible D gene (6 bases). The CDR3 length is 14 residues. Germline V gene lookup returns CDR1 MNHEY and CDR2 SVGAGI. V lost 0 bases and J lost 9, with 12 bases in between. CDR3 protein: CASSYSSKEGEQFF. For the CDR3, the DNA is TGTGCCAGCAGTTACTCATCTAAGGAGGGTGAGCAGTTCTTC.

This chain connects TRBV7-2 to TRBJ1-3; 7 bases are a match to TRBD1. Germline-derived CDR1 and CDR2 are SGHTA and FQGNSA. V lost 1 base to trimming and J lost 4 bases; unmatched junction nucleotides: 10. The CDR3 runs 17 residues. The chain's CDR3 is CASSLGPGTDGGNTIYF. DNA for the CDR3: TGTGCCAGCAGCTTAGGACCCGGGACAGATGGAGGAAACACCATATATTTT.

CDR3 protein: CASSRLQGQYNEKLFF. The CDR3 DNA follows: TGTGCCAGCAGTCGACTACAGGGACAGTATAATGAAAAACTGTTTTTT. The chain is built from TRBV16 and TRBJ1-4; 7 bases match TRBD1. This CDR3 contains 16 residues. Germline V gene data show CDR1 as KGHSY and CDR2 as FQNENV. The ends lost 6 bases at V and 4 bases at J; junction bases unmatched: 11.

This clonotype was found many times. This chain links TRBV19 with TRBJ1-1, with D uncertain. The CDR3 sequence is 13 residues long. Germline V lookup: CDR1 LNHDA, CDR2 SQIVND (reference sequence). Trimming stripped 3 bases from V and 1 base from J, with 6 bases between. The chain's CDR3 is CASSMQKNTEAFF. The CDR3 region has the DNA TGTGCCAGTAGTATGCAGAAGAACACTGAAGCTTTCTTT.

The rearrangement links TRBV7-2 to TRBJ2-1; 8 bases line up with TRBD2. The CDR3 length is 15 residues. Germline V gene data show CDR1 as SGHTA and CDR2 as FQGNSA. V dropped 4 bases and J dropped 3; count of bases not matched to a gene: 5. The CDR3, as DNA: TGTGCCAGCAGCTCAGGACGGGGGGGCTACAATGAGCAGTTCTTC. Amino acid sequence: CASSSGRGGYNEQFF. The whole variable domain, filled in from reference TRBV7-2 and TRBJ2-1, reads GAGVSQSPSNKVTEKGKDVELRCDPISGHTALYWYRQSLGQGLEFLIYFQGNSAPDKSGLPSDRFSAERTGGSVSTLTIQRTQQEDSAVYLCASSSGRGGYNEQFFGPGTRLTVL.